This T cell receptor (beta chain) was captured by sequencing in a study of T cell repertoires in cytomegalovirus infection (dated by TCRdb to between 2018 and 2020). At the level of the whole study: Alongside well-studied HLA-B-restricted epitopes, the peptide stimulations were aimed at recently identified HLA-C-restricted CMV epitopes, whose presentation resists viral immunomodulation. The HLA type of each donor mattered for the analysis, because public TCR beta signatures pointed to carriage of CMV infection along with the matching HLA type. Study-wide conclusions, independent of this receptor: In the ex vivo response, HLA-C-restricted CMV-specific TCR beta clonotypes were dominant, and in two of eight donors the single most frequent clonotype came from this HLA-C-restricted group. In both this cohort and an independent cohort of 350 or so donors, the cumulative frequency of public TCR beta family members distinguished carriers of CMV infection plus the relevant HLA type.

TCRdb records Illumina HiSeq 1500 as the sequencer. TCRdb reanalyzed the raw reads on its own, using fastp at Q25 for trimming and MiXCR for clone calling, and kept in-frame beta chains. Rows with a matching CDR3 protein are joined into one entry that keeps the most common DNA and genes. This sample has around 69,000 distinct CDR3 sequences in its table, and approximately 22% of those were observed once. Roughly 63% of the sample is in the top ten clones. This clonotype was counted ten times or more. What antigen it recognizes has not been identified. No per-base quality is available; no much larger clone lies one base away. CDR1 and CDR2 were assigned from the germline V gene as ENHRY and SYGVKD. The trim is 3 bases for V and 4 bases for J, with a gap of 18 bases between the germline ends. From the cysteine through the phenylalanine, the CDR3 covers 17 amino acids. The retained sequence is limited to the CDR3, 51 bases, with the frame set at the first base.

The treatment or condition label corresponds to: in vitro stimulation with specific CMV peptide epitopes to enrich CMV-specific T cells. The V gene is TRBV10-3 and the J gene is TRBJ1-4, with a weak D call of TRBD1 (6 bases match). The TCR was taken from a human donor in good health (CMV status not recorded). Some clones in this sample may be carry-over from other donors' samples. Sample: CD8+ T cells from cultured PBMCs, taken from culture after CMV antigen stimulation. Here is the DNA: TGTGCCATCAGTGAAGAGGGTGCGGGGGCGCGTAATGAAAAACTGTTTTTT. Its protein is CAISEEGAGARNEKLFF.